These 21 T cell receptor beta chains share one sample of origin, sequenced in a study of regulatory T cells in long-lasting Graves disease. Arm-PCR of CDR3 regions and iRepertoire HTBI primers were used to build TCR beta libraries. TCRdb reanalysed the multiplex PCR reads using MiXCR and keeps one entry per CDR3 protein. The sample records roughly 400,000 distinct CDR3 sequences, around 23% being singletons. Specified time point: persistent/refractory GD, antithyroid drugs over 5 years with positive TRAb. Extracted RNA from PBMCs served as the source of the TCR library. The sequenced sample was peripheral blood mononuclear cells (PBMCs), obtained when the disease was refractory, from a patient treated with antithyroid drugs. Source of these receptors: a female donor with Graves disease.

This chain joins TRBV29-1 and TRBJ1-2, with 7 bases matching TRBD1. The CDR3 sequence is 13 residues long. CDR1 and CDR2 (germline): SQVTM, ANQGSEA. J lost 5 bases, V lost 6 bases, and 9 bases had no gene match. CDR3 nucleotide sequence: TGCAGCGTAGAGTCCGGGACAGAGTATGGCTACACCTTC. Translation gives CSVESGTEYGYTF.

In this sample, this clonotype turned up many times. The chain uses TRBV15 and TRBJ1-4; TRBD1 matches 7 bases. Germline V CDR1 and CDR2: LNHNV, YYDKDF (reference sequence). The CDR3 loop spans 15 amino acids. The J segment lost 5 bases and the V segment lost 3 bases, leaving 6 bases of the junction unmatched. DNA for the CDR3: TGTGCCACCAGCAGGGGGGACAGAGGAAATGAAAAACTGTTTTTT. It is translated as CATSRGDRGNEKLFF.

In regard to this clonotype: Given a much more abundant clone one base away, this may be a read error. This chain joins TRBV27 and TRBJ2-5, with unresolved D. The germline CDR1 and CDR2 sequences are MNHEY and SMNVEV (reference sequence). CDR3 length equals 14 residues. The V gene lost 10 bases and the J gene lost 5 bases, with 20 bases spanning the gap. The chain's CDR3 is CATSPLEGRETQYF. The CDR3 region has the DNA TGTGCCACCAGCCCCTTGGAAGGACGGGAGACCCAGTACTTC.

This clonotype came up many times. CDR3 nucleotides: TGTGCCACCAGCAGGGGTGAAATTTCCTACGAGCAGTACTTC. Its protein is CATSRGEISYEQYF. The rearrangement uses TRBV15 and TRBJ2-7; no clear D gene. The germline V gene has CDR1 LNHNV and CDR2 YYDKDF (reference sequence). V was trimmed by 3 bases and J by 1 base, leaving 10 bases between them. The CDR3 consists of 14 residues. Filled out from reference TRBV15 and TRBJ2-7, the complete variable domain reads DAMVIQNPRYQVTQFGKPVTLSCSQTLNHNVMYWYQQKSSQAPKLLFHYYDKDFNNEADTPDNFQSRRPNTSFCFLDIRSPGLGDTAMYLCATSRGEISYEQYFGPGTRLTVT.

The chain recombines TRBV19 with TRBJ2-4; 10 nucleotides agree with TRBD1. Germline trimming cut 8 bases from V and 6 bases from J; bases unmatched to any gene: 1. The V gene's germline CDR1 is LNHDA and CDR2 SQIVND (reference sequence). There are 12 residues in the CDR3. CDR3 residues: CASWTGGNIQYF. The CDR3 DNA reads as TGTGCCAGTTGGACAGGGGGAAACATTCAGTACTTC. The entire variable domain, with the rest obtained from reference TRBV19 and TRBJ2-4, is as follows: DGGITQSPKYLFRKEGQNVTLSCEQNLNHDAMYWYRQDPGQGLRLIYYSQIVNDFQKGDIAEGYSVSREKKESFPLTVTSAQKNPTAFYLCASWTGGNIQYFGAGTRLSVL.

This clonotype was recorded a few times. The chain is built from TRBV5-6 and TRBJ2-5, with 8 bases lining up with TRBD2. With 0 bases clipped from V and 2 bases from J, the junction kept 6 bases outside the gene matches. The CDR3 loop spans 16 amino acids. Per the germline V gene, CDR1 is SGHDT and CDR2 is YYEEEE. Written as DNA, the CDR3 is TGTGCCAGCAGCTTGGGTACCGGGACTAGACAAGAGACCCAGTACTTC. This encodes CASSLGTGTRQETQYF.

CDR3 nucleotide sequence: TGTGCCAGCAGTGAGTCCGGGACAGGGGCCGAAAAACTGTTTTTT. Amino acids: CASSESGTGAEKLFF. The chain combines TRBV25-1 with TRBJ1-4, with 10 bases lining up with TRBD1. Germline V gene sequence: CDR1 MGHDK, CDR2 SYGVNS. The CDR3 has 15 residues. Trimming removed 3 bases from V and 8 bases from J; junction bases left unmatched: 6.

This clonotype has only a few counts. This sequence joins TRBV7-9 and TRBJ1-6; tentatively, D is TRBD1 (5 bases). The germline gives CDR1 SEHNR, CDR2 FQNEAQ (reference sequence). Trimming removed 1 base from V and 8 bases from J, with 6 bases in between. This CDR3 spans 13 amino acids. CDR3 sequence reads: CASSLGGDSPLHF. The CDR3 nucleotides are TGTGCCAGCAGCTTAGGGGGGGATTCACCCCTCCACTTT.

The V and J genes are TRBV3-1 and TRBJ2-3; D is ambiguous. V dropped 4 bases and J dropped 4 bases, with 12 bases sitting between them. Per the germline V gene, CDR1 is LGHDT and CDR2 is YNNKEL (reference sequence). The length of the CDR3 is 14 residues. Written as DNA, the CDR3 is TGTGCCAGCAGCCTTCAGACCGTTTCAGATACGCAGTATTTT. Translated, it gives CASSLQTVSDTQYF.

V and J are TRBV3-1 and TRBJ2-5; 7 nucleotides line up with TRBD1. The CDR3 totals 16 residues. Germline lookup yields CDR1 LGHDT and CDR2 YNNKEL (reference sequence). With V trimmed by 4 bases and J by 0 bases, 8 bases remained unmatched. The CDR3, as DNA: TGTGCCAGCAGCCCGCTCACCGGGACAGACCAAGAGACCCAGTACTTC. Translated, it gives CASSPLTGTDQETQYF.

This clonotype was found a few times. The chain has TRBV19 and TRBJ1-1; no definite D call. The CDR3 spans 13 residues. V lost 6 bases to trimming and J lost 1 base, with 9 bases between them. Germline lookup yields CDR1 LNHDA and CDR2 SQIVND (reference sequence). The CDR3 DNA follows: TGTGCCAGTAGCAACATGCCGAACACTGAAGCTTTCTTT. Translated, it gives CASSNMPNTEAFF.

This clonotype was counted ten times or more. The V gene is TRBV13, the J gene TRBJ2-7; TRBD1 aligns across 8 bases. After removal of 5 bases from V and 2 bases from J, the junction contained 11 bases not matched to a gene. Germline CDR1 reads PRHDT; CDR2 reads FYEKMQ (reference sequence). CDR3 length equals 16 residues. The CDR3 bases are TGTGCCAGCAGCACACCCGGGACAGGCAATACCTACGAGCAGTACTTC. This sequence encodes CASSTPGTGNTYEQYF.

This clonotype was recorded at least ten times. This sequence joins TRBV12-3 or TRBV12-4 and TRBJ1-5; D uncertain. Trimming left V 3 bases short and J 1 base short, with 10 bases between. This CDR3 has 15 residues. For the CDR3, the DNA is TGTGCCAGCAGTTTGAGTGTAGAAAGCAATCAGCCCCAGCATTTT. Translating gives CASSLSVESNQPQHF.

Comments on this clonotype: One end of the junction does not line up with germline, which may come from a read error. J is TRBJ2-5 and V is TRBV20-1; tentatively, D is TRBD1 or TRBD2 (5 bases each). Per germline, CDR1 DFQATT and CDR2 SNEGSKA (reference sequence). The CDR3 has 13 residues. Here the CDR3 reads CSARGTYQETQYF. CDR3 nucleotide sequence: TGCAGTGCGAGAGGGACGTACCAAGAGACCCAGTACTTC.

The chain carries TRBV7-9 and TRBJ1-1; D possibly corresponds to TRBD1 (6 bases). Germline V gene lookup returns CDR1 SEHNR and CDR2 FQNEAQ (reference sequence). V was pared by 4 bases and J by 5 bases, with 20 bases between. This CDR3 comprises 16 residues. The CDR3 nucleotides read TGTGCCAGCAGCTCCGGGGGGCAGGGGAGAGAGACTGAAGCTTTCTTT. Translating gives CASSSGGQGRETEAFF.

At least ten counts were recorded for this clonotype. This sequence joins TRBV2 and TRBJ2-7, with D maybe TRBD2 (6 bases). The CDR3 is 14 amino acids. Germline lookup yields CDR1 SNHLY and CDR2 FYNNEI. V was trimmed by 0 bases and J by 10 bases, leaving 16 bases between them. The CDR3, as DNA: TGTGCCAGCAGTGAAGCCGGGACTCTATTCCTCCAGTACTTC. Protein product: CASSEAGTLFLQYF.

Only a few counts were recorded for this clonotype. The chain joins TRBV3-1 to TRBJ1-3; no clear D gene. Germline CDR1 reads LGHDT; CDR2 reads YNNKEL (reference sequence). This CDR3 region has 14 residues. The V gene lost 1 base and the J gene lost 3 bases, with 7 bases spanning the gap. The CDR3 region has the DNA TGTGCCAGCAGCCAAGGGACGGATGGAAACACCATATATTTT. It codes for CASSQGTDGNTIYF.

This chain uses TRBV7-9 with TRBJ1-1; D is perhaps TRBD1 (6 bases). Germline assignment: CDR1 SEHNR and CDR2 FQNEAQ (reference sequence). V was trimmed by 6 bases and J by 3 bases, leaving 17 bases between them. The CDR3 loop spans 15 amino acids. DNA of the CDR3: TGTGCCAGCAGGACCACGGACAGAGATTACACTGAAGCTTTCTTT. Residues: CASRTTDRDYTEAFF.

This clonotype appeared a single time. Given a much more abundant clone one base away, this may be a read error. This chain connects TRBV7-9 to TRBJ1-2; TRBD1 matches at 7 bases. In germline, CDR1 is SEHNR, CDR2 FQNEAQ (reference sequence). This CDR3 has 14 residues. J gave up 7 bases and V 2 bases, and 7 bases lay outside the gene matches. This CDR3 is CASSLTGTESGYTF. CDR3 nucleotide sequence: TGTGCCAGCAGCTTAACCGGGACAGAAAGTGGCTACACCTTC.

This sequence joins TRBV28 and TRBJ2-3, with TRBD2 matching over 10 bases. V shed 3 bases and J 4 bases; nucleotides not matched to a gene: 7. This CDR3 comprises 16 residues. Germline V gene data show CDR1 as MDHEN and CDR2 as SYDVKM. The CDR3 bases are TGTGCCAGCAGTTTCCCTAGCGGGAGTGGGTCAGATACGCAGTATTTT. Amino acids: CASSFPSGSGSDTQYF.

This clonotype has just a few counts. DNA for the CDR3: TGTGCCACCAGTGATTCCGGGACAGGGGGTTCCTACGAGCAGTACTTC. Translated: CATSDSGTGGSYEQYF. The chain employs TRBV24-1 and TRBJ2-7; 11 nucleotides line up with TRBD1. CDR3 length equals 16 residues. Looked up from germline, CDR1 is KGHDR and CDR2 is SFDVKD. Trimming at V came to 2 bases and at J to 1 base, leaving 3 bases not matched to a gene.